Listed below are T cell receptor beta chains from one sample, sequenced in a study of T cells in localized non-small cell lung cancer. Only in-frame clones appear in the TCRdb table, and some are missing; sequencing was by immunoSEQ multiplex PCR. The sample consists of tens of thousands of clones, just over 85% of them appearing once. Sequenced here: peripheral blood, sampled before any cancer treatment. The receptors originated from a woman aged 35 to 70 with stage I lung adenocarcinoma. The CDR3 runs from the conserved cysteine through the conserved F or W.

V gene | CDR3 protein
TRBV15 | CATSRGRSNQPQHF
TRBV29-1 | CSVEGGFSWETQYF
TRBV27 | CASSLSPDSRYGYTF
TRBV28 | CASSFGQGAVYGYTF
TRBV9 | CASSVQGNYNNEQFF
TRBV29-1 | CSVEASGTTGANYGYTF
TRBV9 | CASSVGGGMDTQYF
TRBV7-9 | CASSLAEGTGSETQYF
TRBV5-1 | CASSESVGTENTEAFF
TRBV5-1 | CASSPTGTGFGNTIYF
TRBV10-3 | CATLDGRANTGELFF
TRBV5-1 | CASSEGQGWDTQYF
TRBV29-1 | CSVDTSTDTQYF
TRBV9 | CASSVGGGDNQPQHF
TRBV11-3 | CASSLRRRGIGVDNSPLHF
TRBV2 | CASRLQGGFTDTQYF
TRBV2 | CASTKGRTGANVLTF
TRBV5-1 | CASSLPSSTDTQYF
TRBV13 | CASSLANSPLHF
TRBV5-1 | CASSLAGTGGGNEQFF
TRBV19 | CASSIITGGSEQYF
TRBV10-3 | CATTLDGGGQPQHF
TRBV19 | CASTLQGQGPNSPLHF
TRBV29-1 | CSVEEETQYF
TRBV30 | CAWTVPQGYNSPLHF
TRBV7-2 | CASSPGQFNSPLHF
TRBV13 | CASSFGRTDTQYF
TRBV21-1 | CASSTHRGVYQETQYF
TRBV4-2 | CASSQHNIPGQGAPPPLHF
TRBV28 | CASSATTAGVETQYF
TRBV5-6 | CASSFQYNEQFF
TRBV19 | CASRIQGNPEKLFF
TRBV18 | CASSPQIGARQYGYTF
TRBV9 | CASSVGVQTGPQHF
TRBV30 | CAWSHATNEKLFF
TRBV5-1 | CASSPGLAGQETQYF
TRBV5-1 | CASSLTGLLTDTQYF
TRBV19 | CASSISLPASTGELFF
TRBV28 | CAGSTLGTANYGYTF
TRBV15 | CATSSRDRGRAQPQHF
TRBV2 | CASSGADFDRANVLTF
TRBV19 | CASSMGETQYF
TRBV25-1 | CASSPSGTALAKNIQYF
TRBV9 | CASSPPGLNQPQHF
TRBV7-6 | CASSLVAGLMNTEAFF
TRBV4-3 | CASSQNGPVGYTF
TRBV6-4 | CASSDSTGGVYTQYF
TRBV2 | CASSRSRDEAFF
TRBV19 | CASTIDRVNTEAFF
TRBV5-6 | CASSLADLQGLWGYTF
TRBV6-5 | CASSTRQIHTGELFF
TRBV18 | CASSPPTGELFF
TRBV5-1 | CASSPRTDSGGYTF
TRBV19 | CASTTSNQPQHF
TRBV13 | CASSFRQASNTEAFF
TRBV28 | CASTNRNTIYF
TRBV4-3 | CASSYGSDNSPLHF
TRBV19 | CATSEQGEGDTQYF